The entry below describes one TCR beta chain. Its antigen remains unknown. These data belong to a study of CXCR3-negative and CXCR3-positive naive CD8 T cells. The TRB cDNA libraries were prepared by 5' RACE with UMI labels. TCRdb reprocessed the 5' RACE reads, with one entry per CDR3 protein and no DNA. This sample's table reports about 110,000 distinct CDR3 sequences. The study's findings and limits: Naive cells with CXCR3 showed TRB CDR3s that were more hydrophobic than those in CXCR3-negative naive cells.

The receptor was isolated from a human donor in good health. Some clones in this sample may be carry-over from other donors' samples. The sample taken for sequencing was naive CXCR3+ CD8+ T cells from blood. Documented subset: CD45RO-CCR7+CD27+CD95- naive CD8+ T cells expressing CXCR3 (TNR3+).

The CDR3 reads CASSGQASSYGYTF. The chain recombines TRBV9 with TRBJ1-2; with no DNA, the TCRdb D assignment of TRBD1 cannot be verified. The CDR3 extends over 14 amino acids. Germline V lookup: CDR1 SGDLS, CDR2 YYNGEE.